A single sample gave rise to the 12 T cell receptor beta chains below, sequenced in a study of monozygotic twins with inflammatory bowel disease. From the 5' RACE reads, TCRdb lists one entry per CDR3 protein and no DNA. This sample's clone table lists 170,000 or so distinct CDR3 sequences. The sequenced material came from blood. Receptors were obtained from a human donor with ulcerative colitis or Crohn's disease, or a healthy co-twin of an affected twin (not recorded which).

The genes are TRBV20-1 and TRBJ2-1; TCRdb indicates TRBD2, and absent DNA this call remains unverified. The CDR3 consists of 15 residues. From germline, CDR1 is DFQATT and CDR2 SNEGSKA (reference sequence). CDR3 in amino acids: CSASATSGGYNEQFF.

This chain links TRBV12-3 or TRBV12-4 with TRBJ2-3; TCRdb's D call of TRBD2 is untestable without DNA. The CDR3 contains 16 residues. The CDR3 loop reads CASNYLKGLSTDTQYF.

V usage is TRBV28 and J usage is TRBJ2-2; the TRBD1 assignment by TCRdb is unverifiable without DNA. The germline V gene encodes CDR1 MDHEN and CDR2 SYDVKM. The CDR3 loop spans 15 amino acids. The chain's CDR3 is CASSPPGRGTGELFF.

This chain connects TRBV6-1 to TRBJ2-7; TCRdb proposes TRBD2, but this gene call is untestable without DNA. The CDR3 contains 16 residues. The germline V gene has CDR1 MNHNS and CDR2 SASEGT. CDR3 protein: CASSEAGTSATYEQYF.

The chain joins TRBV7-2 to TRBJ2-3; TCRdb's D call, TRBD2, is unchecked because there is no DNA. Germline lookup yields CDR1 SGHTA and CDR2 FQGNSA. The CDR3 sequence is 16 residues long. The CDR3 loop is CASRRTSGGYTDTQYF.

This chain connects TRBV9 to TRBJ2-1. CDR1 and CDR2 (germline): SGDLS, YYNGEE. This CDR3 has 13 amino acids. The CDR3: CASSVELYNEQFF. The entire variable domain, with the rest obtained from reference TRBV9 and TRBJ2-1, is as follows: DSGVTQTPKHLITATGQRVTLRCSPRSGDLSVYWYQQSLDQGLQFLIQYYNGEERAKGNILERFSAQQFPDLHSELNLSSLELGDSALYFCASSVELYNEQFFGPGTRLTVL.

The V and J genes are TRBV11-2 and TRBJ2-7; the TCRdb D gene call, TRBD2, has no DNA to confirm it. The CDR3 totals 15 residues. CDR1 and CDR2 from the germline V gene are SGHAT and FQNNGV. The CDR3 loop is CASTPTRDYSYEQYF.

The chain carries TRBV18 and TRBJ2-5; TCRdb calls TRBD1, which cannot be checked without DNA. This CDR3 spans 17 amino acids. Germline V CDR1 and CDR2: KGHSH, LQKENI. CDR3: CASSPQRLTGMGETQYF.

The chain couples TRBV6-5 to TRBJ1-2; there is no DNA to check the TCRdb D call of TRBD1. The CDR3 sequence is 12 residues long. Germline V lookup: CDR1 MNHEY, CDR2 SVGAGI. CDR3 region: CASSYPRGGYTF.

This rearrangement joins TRBV7-2 to TRBJ1-1; the D call of TRBD1 rests on TCRdb alone, since no DNA is present to check it. The germline V gene has CDR1 SGHTA and CDR2 FQGNSA. The CDR3 covers 13 residues. The CDR3 region is CASSLYGGTEAFF.

CDR3 region: CASSLRGSFNGETQYF. The V call is TRBV3-1, the J call TRBJ2-5; TCRdb proposes TRBD2, but this gene call is untestable without DNA. Germline V gene data show CDR1 as LGHDT and CDR2 as YNNKEL (reference sequence). The CDR3 totals 16 residues.

The rearrangement uses TRBV12-3 or TRBV12-4 and TRBJ1-1. The CDR3 is 13 amino acids. CDR3 residues: CASSFSSSIEAFF.